The 17 T cell receptor beta chains in this list originate from one sample, sequenced in a study of tumor-infiltrating lymphocytes in oesophageal squamous cell carcinoma. From the PCR reads, TCRdb called clonotypes with MiXCR, one entry per CDR3 protein. The data contain around 19,000 distinct CDR3 sequences, 45% to 50% of them singletons. Sequenced: normal esophageal tissue next to the tumor. The receptors come from a female donor with esophageal squamous cell carcinoma.

V usage is TRBV24-1 and J usage is TRBJ2-7, with D possibly TRBD1 on 6 matching bases. Matching the DNA end better, TRBJ2-1 makes the J call doubtful. This CDR3 comprises 15 residues. Germline-derived CDR1 and CDR2 are KGHDR and SFDVKD. DNA for the CDR3: TGTGCCACCAGTGACCAGACAGGCTCCTACAATGAGCAGTTCTTC. Translated: CATSDQTGSYNEQFF.

The chain couples TRBV7-8 to TRBJ2-5; the match to TRBD1 covers 10 bases. Trimming removed 5 bases from V and 3 bases from J; junction bases left unmatched: 3. The length of the CDR3 is 14 residues. In germline, CDR1 is SGHVS, CDR2 FQNEAQ. The CDR3 spells CASSPDRGEETQYF. The CDR3, as DNA: TGTGCCAGCAGCCCGGACAGGGGGGAAGAGACCCAGTACTTC.

This rearrangement joins TRBV5-1 to TRBJ2-7; 11 bases fit TRBD1. From germline, CDR1 is SGHRS and CDR2 YFSETQ. The CDR3 covers 15 residues. V was clipped by 3 bases and J by 4 bases; unmatched bases: 6. The CDR3 reads CASSYGTGGGYEQYF. CDR3 in DNA: TGCGCCAGCAGCTACGGGACAGGGGGGGGATACGAGCAGTACTTC.

This clonotype showed up many times. The chain uses TRBV7-3 and TRBJ1-3, with D uncertain. The CDR3 is 16 residues long. Trimming took off 0 bases at V and 0 bases at J, with 9 bases between the two ends. Germline assignment: CDR1 SGHTA and CDR2 FQGTGA. The CDR3 is CASSLTPSTSGNTIYF. The DNA for the CDR3 is TGTGCCAGCAGCTTAACTCCGTCTACCTCTGGAAACACCATATATTTT.

In its sample, this clonotype was seen many times. The V gene is TRBV10-3, the J gene TRBJ2-1, with 8 bases that match TRBD1. After removal of 8 bases from V and 7 bases from J, the junction contained 7 bases not matched to a gene. Germline V gene lookup returns CDR1 ENHRY and CDR2 SYGVKD. The CDR3 has 13 residues. The CDR3 loop reads CAIDRQGRNEQFF. The CDR3 region has the DNA TGTGCCATCGATAGACAGGGGAGGAATGAGCAGTTCTTC.

This clonotype occurred many times. The chain uses TRBV7-2 and TRBJ2-7; TRBD2 is a possible D gene (5 bases). CDR1 and CDR2 (germline): SGHTA, FQGNSA. The CDR3 covers 14 residues. The germline V and J ends were trimmed by 4 bases and 5 bases, with 15 bases remaining between them. The CDR3 DNA follows: TGTGCCAGCAGCTCCGGACTTTCTGGGGACGAGCAGTACTTC. Translating it yields CASSSGLSGDEQYF.

V gene TRBV7-3 combines with J gene TRBJ2-2; D might be TRBD2 (6 bases). The CDR3 has 16 residues. CDR1 and CDR2 from the germline V gene are SGHTA and FQGTGA. The germline V and J ends were trimmed by 1 base and 3 bases, with 12 bases remaining between them. CDR3 amino acids: CASSLSAAGHTGELFF. DNA for the CDR3: TGTGCCAGCAGCTTAAGCGCGGCGGGGCACACCGGGGAGCTGTTTTTT.

Ten or more counts support this clonotype. A read error is likely, as this CDR3 ends without the conserved phenylalanine or tryptophan. It is unclear where the CDR3 begins or ends on the DNA, so no DNA is shown, and the CDR3 is as TCRdb lists it. The V and J genes are TRBV7-8 and TRBJ2-7; the DNA was not used to check the table's D call, TRBD1. Germline V lookup: CDR1 SGHVS, CDR2 FQNEAQ. Including both end residues, the CDR3 is 16 amino acids long. CDR3 loop: CASSPPGQGYGYTFGS.

In the case of this clonotype: Since the CDR3 does not end with the conserved phenylalanine or tryptophan, this likely comes from a read error. The DNA is omitted, as the CDR3 cannot be located on it reliably, and the CDR3 follows TCRdb's listing. The chain is built from TRBV7-3 and TRBJ2-7; the tabulated D call, TRBD2, remains unverified against the DNA. The length of the CDR3 is 16 amino acids, counting both ends. Germline V lookup: CDR1 SGHTA, CDR2 FQGTGA. This CDR3 is CASSSRTSGRPTSSTS.

This clonotype is medium-sized (0.01 to 0.1%) by share. The V call is TRBV7-2, the J call TRBJ2-3; possible D gene TRBD2, 5 bases. CDR1 SGHTA and CDR2 FQGNSA come from the germline V gene. V was pared by 7 bases and J by 3 bases, with 17 bases between. There are 15 residues in the CDR3. CDR3 residues: CASTLWRVGTDTQYF. The CDR3 nucleotides read TGTGCCAGCACCCTATGGCGGGTGGGGACAGATACGCAGTATTTT.

Details on this clonotype: The CDR3 ends on some other residue instead of the conserved phenylalanine or tryptophan, so this is likely a read error. The limits of the CDR3 on the DNA are not certain, so only TCRdb's listed CDR3 is given. The J gene is TRBJ2-6, the V gene TRBV7-3; TRBD2 is taken as the D call from the table, unchecked against the DNA. The V gene's germline CDR1 is SGHTA and CDR2 FQGTGA. With termini counted, the CDR3 has 8 amino acids. The CDR3 is CASSPGLA.

The J gene is TRBJ2-5, the V gene TRBV7-2; D remains unclear. This CDR3 spans 11 amino acids. V dropped 2 bases and J dropped 5 bases, with 3 bases sitting between them. In germline, CDR1 is SGHTA, CDR2 FQGNSA. Here the CDR3 reads CASSLSETQYF. For the CDR3, the DNA is TGTGCCAGCAGCTTATCCGAGACCCAGTACTTC.

This clonotype was detected a few times. The J gene is TRBJ2-2, the V gene TRBV19; D unresolved. Germline CDR1 is LNHDA and CDR2 is SQIVND (reference sequence). V was shortened by 5 bases and J by 7 bases, with 14 bases between the two germline ends. This CDR3 has 14 residues. DNA for the CDR3: TGTGCCAGTAGTCTTATAGGCGGCCACGGGGAGCTGTTTTTT. This translates into CASSLIGGHGELFF.

V gene TRBV7-6 combines with J gene TRBJ2-3; 8 nucleotides line up with TRBD2. The V gene's germline CDR1 is SGHVS and CDR2 FNYEAQ. After removal of 5 bases from V and 5 bases from J, the junction contained 9 bases not matched to a gene. This CDR3 has 15 amino acids. The CDR3: CASSRAAGGVDTQYF. The CDR3 DNA sequence: TGTGCCAGCAGCCGCGCGGCGGGAGGAGTAGATACGCAGTATTTT.

Comments on this clonotype: With a much larger clone just one base away, this may be a read error. The chain links TRBV5-5 to TRBJ2-7; D is unresolved. This CDR3 is 11 amino acids long. CDR1 is SGHKS, CDR2 YYEKEE, per germline (reference sequence). V was clipped by 1 base and J by 7 bases, with 6 bases between them. The CDR3 coding sequence is TGTGCCAGCAGCTTGTGGCAGGAGCAGTACTTC. As protein: CASSLWQEQYF.

A few counts support this clonotype. This sequence joins TRBV4-1 and TRBJ2-7; D is tentatively TRBD1 or TRBD2 (5 bases each). V was pared by 6 bases and J by 0 bases, with 18 bases between. The length of the CDR3 is 16 residues. Germline V gene lookup returns CDR1 MGHRA and CDR2 YSYEKL. The CDR3 coding sequence is TGCGCCAGCAGTTCCGGCCGGGACGCGGCCTCCTACGAGCAGTACTTC. Protein product: CASSSGRDAASYEQYF.

This clonotype occurred many times. J is TRBJ1-1 and V is TRBV7-8; D not resolved. The ends were cut back, 0 bases at V and 3 bases at J, with 23 bases in the middle. Germline V gene data show CDR1 as SGHVS and CDR2 as FQNEAQ. The CDR3 totals 19 residues. CDR3 sequence (DNA): TGTGCCAGCAGCTTAGCGCAGGTAAAAGGGCACCGATGGGACACTGAAGCTTTCTTT. The encoded protein is CASSLAQVKGHRWDTEAFF.